Sequencing of this T cell receptor beta chain was carried out in a study of beta chain features in type 1 diabetes. One heparinised blood draw, averaging about 116 mL, came from each donor. Purities over 98% were achieved in all sorted populations. There are 17 residues in the CDR3. V trimming: 3 bases; J trimming: 2 bases; junction bases outside the gene matches: 8. Germline lookup yields CDR1 SGHDN and CDR2 FVKESK. Reverse transcribing all isolated RNA meant expressed TCRB transcripts were sequenced. Sequencing was performed with immunoSEQ multiplex PCR; in TCRdb, only in-frame clones are kept and a portion is missing. The repertoire holds roughly 28,000 clones, with roughly 56% as singletons. Study-level findings and limits: VDJ junctions from patients with type 1 diabetes contained fewer insertions and more deletions. The naive, central memory and Treg TCRB repertoires looked more alike in patients than they did in healthy donors. Shortening that was moderate but significant affected the TCRB CDR3s of Type 1 diabetes patients in all four CD4+ subsets.

A few counts support this clone. Antigen unknown. The TCR originated in a woman aged 18-29 years with type 1 diabetes. The sequenced material came from Tregs from blood. The V and J genes are TRBV14 and TRBJ2-1; 9 positions match TRBD1. CDR3 bases: TGTGCCAGCAGCCAGAGACAGGGGGTAGGGGCCTACAATGAGCAGTTCTTC. It translates to CASSQRQGVGAYNEQFF.